A selection of T cell receptor beta chains follows, all from one sample in a study of naive and memory T cell subsets. MiXCR, applied by TCRdb to the UMI-ligation and nested PCR reads, yields one record per CDR3 protein. The sample includes 95,000 to 150,000 distinct CDR3 sequences, roughly 32% seen only once; the top ten take roughly 0.9%. Sequenced input: central memory CD4+ T cells from blood. These receptors all stem from a human donor in good health. Each CDR3 is given with its conserved first and last residue. The D gene is left open where the match is weak. The listing skips clone size in some rows; elsewhere it reads once, few, many or a size class.

j_call d_call v_call clone_size cdr3_aa cdr3_nt
TRBJ2-2 TRBD2 TRBV10-1 NA CASSLAGGNTGELFF TGCGCCAGCAGTTTAGCGGGCGGGAACACCGGGGAGCTGTTTTTT
TRBJ2-2 TRBD1 TRBV5-1 NA CASSYNRGPGELFF TGCGCCAGCAGCTACAACAGGGGGCCCGGGGAGCTGTTTTTT
TRBJ1-5 NA TRBV6-1 few CASSPLGGNQPQHF TGTGCCAGCAGTCCGCTAGGTGGAAATCAGCCCCAGCATTTT
TRBJ1-5 NA TRBV2 NA CASTLQTRDQPQHF TGTGCCAGCACACTTCAAACACGGGACCAGCCCCAGCATTTT
TRBJ1-2 NA TRBV20-1 few CSARDVRGKPANYGYTF TGCAGTGCTAGAGATGTAAGGGGAAAGCCAGCTAACTATGGCTACACCTTC
TRBJ2-1 NA TRBV20-1 NA CSARDMGVVNEQFF TGCAGTGCTAGAGATATGGGAGTCGTGAATGAGCAGTTCTTC
TRBJ1-5 NA TRBV4-1 NA CASSQATHQPQHF TGCGCCAGCAGCCAAGCAACCCATCAGCCCCAGCATTTT
TRBJ2-3 NA TRBV7-2 NA CASSPRRVIASTDTQYF TGTGCCAGCAGCCCCCGCCGAGTGATAGCAAGCACAGATACGCAGTATTTT
TRBJ1-1 NA TRBV16 NA CASSQSGSVSEAFF TGTGCCAGCAGCCAATCGGGGTCGGTCTCTGAAGCTTTCTTT
TRBJ2-7 NA TRBV10-3 NA CAISEQSSEQYF TGTGCCATCAGTGAGCAGAGCTCCGAGCAGTACTTC